The entry below gives a single T cell receptor (beta chain) sequence along with its context. Its cognate antigen has yet to be identified. No much larger clone exists at a distance of one base, and base qualities are not known. TCR CDR3 regions were amplified from genomic DNA by multiplex PCR using the deep immunoSEQ assay. Extracted genomic DNA from each cell subset was distributed evenly across all wells of several immunoSEQ 96-well plates, and each plate was treated as a replicate. For sorted subsets, about 0.2 ug genomic DNA, equal to 30,000 or so T cell genomes, was loaded into each replicate PCR. The purified libraries were quantified using a Qubit 3.0 fluorometer, sized with a Bioanalyzer 2100, and then quantified again using the KAPA Library Quantification kit. Each immunoSEQ 96-well plate was sequenced on its own single-read 150-cycle Illumina NextSeq 550 flow cell. Processing in the source paper ran as follows. Because the immunoSEQ output held only junctional sequences and lacked quality scores, the filtering could not match the filtering applied to full-length reads. Sequences were annotated with PyIR, a Python wrapper for IgBLAST v1.9, and V/J genes and CDR3 were assigned using IMGT germline references. Reads were filtered out if the reads had weak V/J assignments (E-value above 1e-6), no CDR3, stop codons, out-of-frame junctions, or ambiguous translated residues. V3J clonotypes were defined by identical inferred V gene, J gene, and CDR3 amino acid sequence. Percentage overlap between repertoires was computed as shared unique clonotypes divided by the size of the smaller repertoire. Three approaches were used to assess repertoire richness: RTK rarefaction, the Chao1 estimator, and Recon v2.1 estimates of unobserved clonotypes. OLGA was used to compute generation probabilities for all TCRbeta clonotypes that the gDNA method yielded from a handful of donors. Here the immuneACCESS table is served through TCRdb, limited to in-frame sequences with V and J called. Missing clones are a known gap in these copies; in checked studies unresolved V genes cover under half, and the rest lacks a known reason. V, J and clone size derive from that table, while D and trimming were established from the DNA sequence. For this sample there are some 1 million clones; around 76% appear just once. Together, the top ten hold less than 1.5% of the sample.

Based on the germline V gene, the CDR1 and CDR2 sequences are MNHEY and SVGAGI. The CDR3 spans 14 residues, from the cysteine through the phenylalanine. Of the read, only the CDR3 DNA is kept; its 42 bases are in frame from base 1. V trim: 6 bases; J trim: 7 bases; unmatched bases: 10. The data derive from a study of shared clonotypes between healthy human individuals (dated by TCRdb to the early 2020s). Turning to the overall study: The cohort comprised a couple of women and three men aged 18 to 49 years. Per donor, three plates each were used for CD4 naive and CD4 memory, two for CD8 naive, and one for CD8 memory. To estimate repertoire size and how much clonotypes are shared between individuals, the study performed deep sequencing of blood TCR repertoires from five healthy adults. To increase sequencing depth and limit assay-specific biases, different laboratories used diverse techniques to prepare libraries and sequence TCR repertoires. Each donor's leukapheresis produced roughly between roughly 0.94 and 9.5 billion PBMCs. Overall study outcomes, separate from this receptor: Because the study included only a small number of donors, the genetic and exposure-history diversity represented was limited. Naive subsets generally had larger estimated clonotype richness than memory subsets did. Compared with non-shared clonotypes, the clonotypes found in all four sorted-subset donors had higher generation probabilities. Around 5% of naive CD4, roughly 3.6% of naive CD8, 2.3% of memory CD4, and roughly 0.4% of memory CD8 clonotypes were shared across several donors. Incomplete sequencing was indicated by rarefaction of sorted-subset datasets, despite the large sequencing depth. Pairwise subsampling led to the expectation that sequencing depth would affect the degree of clonotype sharing among donors. Sampling was restricted to blood, and TCR repertoires in tissue are likely to differ from TCR repertoires in blood.

The donors were healthy, HIV-negative adults who had no recently reported acute infections or vaccinations. Every donor was a Caucasian adult residing in Nashville, Tennessee, USA. CD4+ T cells were enriched by magnetic negative selection; naive cells were then positively selected on CD45RA, and the negative fraction formed the memory subset. Blood was obtained by leukapheresis, after which PBMCs were separated by Ficoll-Histopaque density gradient centrifugation and cryopreserved in liquid nitrogen vapor phase. Analytical flow cytometry was used to check the purity and quantity of each magnetically sorted T cell population. Each sorted fraction had its genomic DNA isolated and then quantified by UV absorbance on a Nanodrop 2000c.

The chain couples TRBV6-5 to TRBJ1-2, and 8 junctional nucleotides match TRBD1. The material sequenced was memory CD4+ T cells sorted from blood. The sample's cell subset or site label, decoded: CD45RA-negative fraction. This TCR derives from a man aged 18 to 29 in good health. The CDR3 has the sequence CASRHRQGSGGYTF. The DNA is as follows: TGTGCCAGCAGACACCGACAGGGGTCGGGTGGCTACACCTTC.